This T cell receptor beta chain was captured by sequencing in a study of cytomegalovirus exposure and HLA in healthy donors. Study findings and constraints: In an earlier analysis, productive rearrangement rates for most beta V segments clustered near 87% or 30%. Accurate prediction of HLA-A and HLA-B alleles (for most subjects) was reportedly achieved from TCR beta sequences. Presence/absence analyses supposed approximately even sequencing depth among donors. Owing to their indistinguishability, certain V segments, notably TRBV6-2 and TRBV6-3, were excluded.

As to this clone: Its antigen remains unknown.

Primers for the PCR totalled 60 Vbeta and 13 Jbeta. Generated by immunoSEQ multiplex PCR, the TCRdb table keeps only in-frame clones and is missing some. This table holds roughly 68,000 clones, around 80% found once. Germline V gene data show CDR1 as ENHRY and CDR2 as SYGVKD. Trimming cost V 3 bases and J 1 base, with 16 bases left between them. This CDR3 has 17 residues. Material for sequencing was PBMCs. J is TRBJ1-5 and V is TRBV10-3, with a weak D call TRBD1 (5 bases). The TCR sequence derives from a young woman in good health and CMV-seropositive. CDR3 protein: CAISDLDSGPSNQPQHF. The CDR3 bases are TGTGCCATCAGTGACCTCGACAGTGGGCCCAGCAATCAGCCCCAGCATTTT.